This T cell receptor (beta chain) was sequenced for a study of blood T cell repertoires in COVID-19. CDR3 length: 16 amino acids. The V and J ends lost 2 bases and 10 bases respectively, with 18 bases between them. The germline CDR1 and CDR2 sequences are KGHSH and LQKENI. Here immunoSEQ multiplex PCR was the method, and the copy in TCRdb shows in-frame clones only, minus some. This table has some 120,000 clones, approximately 81% appearing once. This TCR was recovered from a middle-aged man with acute or convalescent COVID-19. The chain has TRBV18 and TRBJ1-6; possibly TRBD1 for D (6 bases). The sequenced sample was peripheral blood. The DNA for the CDR3 is TGTGCCAGCTCACCAAACCGGGACCCCCAGGGGTCACCCCTCCACTTT. Amino acids: CASSPNRDPQGSPLHF.